The 17 T cell receptor beta chains below come from one sample, sequenced in a study of shared clonotypes between healthy human individuals. Profiling relied on immunoSEQ multiplex PCR, and the TCRdb table lists in-frame clones only, not all of them. Here the sample spans 2 million to 2.5 million clones, approximately 95% being singletons. Sequenced material: naive CD4+ T cells sorted from blood. Subset given: CD45RA+ positively selected. The receptor source for this set is a man younger than 35 in good health.

V and J are TRBV5-1 and TRBJ1-3, with D possibly matching TRBD1 (5 bases). The germline gives CDR1 SGHRS, CDR2 YFSETQ. The germline V and J ends were trimmed by 0 bases and 3 bases, with 7 bases remaining between them. The CDR3 is made up of 14 amino acids. The CDR3 reads CASSLEGLGNTIYF. The CDR3 coding sequence is TGCGCCAGCAGCTTGGAGGGGCTTGGAAACACCATATATTTT.

The rearrangement uses TRBV7-2 and TRBJ2-1; 8 nucleotides align to TRBD2. The CDR3 covers 15 residues. CDR1 and CDR2 (germline): SGHTA, FQGNSA. V lost 1 base and J lost 7; bases outside the gene matches: 6. CDR3 nucleotide sequence: TGTGCCAGCAGCTTAGAAGGACTAGCCCGAAATGAGCAGTTCTTC. The encoded protein is CASSLEGLARNEQFF.

This clone was counted a single time. J is TRBJ2-3 and V is TRBV7-8; 8 bases agree with TRBD2. The CDR3 extends over 15 amino acids. J gave up 3 bases and V 3 bases, and 5 bases lay outside the gene matches. Germline assignment: CDR1 SGHVS and CDR2 FQNEAQ. The CDR3 here is CASSLSGRTTDTQYF. The CDR3 nucleotides read TGTGCCAGCAGCTTGAGCGGGAGAACGACAGATACGCAGTATTTT.

The rearrangement joins TRBV7-2 to TRBJ1-2; maybe TRBD1 (5 bases). From germline, CDR1 is SGHTA and CDR2 FQGNSA. Trimming stripped 4 bases from V and 3 bases from J, with 15 bases between. This CDR3 contains 15 residues. CDR3 region: CASSWPGQRDYGYTF. The CDR3, as DNA: TGTGCCAGCAGCTGGCCGGGGCAGCGCGACTATGGCTACACCTTC.

This chain joins TRBV30 and TRBJ1-6; 7 positions agree with TRBD1. Looked up from germline, CDR1 is GTSNPN and CDR2 is SVGIG (reference sequence). This CDR3 comprises 14 residues. J was trimmed by 6 bases and V by 0 bases; bases with no gene match: 2. The CDR3 sequence is CAWSVDRANSPLHF. The CDR3 DNA reads TGTGCCTGGAGTGTCGACAGGGCTAATTCACCCCTCCACTTT.

The chain uses TRBV12-5 and TRBJ2-1; 13 bases match TRBD2. CDR1 is LGHNT, CDR2 FRNRAP, per germline. This CDR3 contains 15 residues. V was pared by 6 bases and J by 13 bases, with 12 bases of the junction left unmatched. The CDR3 is CASGSGTSGIAGQFF. CDR3 bases: TGTGCTAGTGGATCCGGGACTAGCGGGATCGCGGGCCAGTTCTTC.

The gene calls are TRBV11-2 and TRBJ2-7, with unresolved D. V gave up 3 bases and J gave up 5 bases, with 5 bases separating them. Germline values: CDR1 SGHAT, CDR2 FQNNGV. This CDR3 has 11 amino acids. DNA of the CDR3: TGTGCCAGCAGCTTTCTTCACGAGCAGTACTTC. Residues: CASSFLHEQYF.

The chain combines TRBV5-6 with TRBJ2-5, with D perhaps matching TRBD2 (6 bases). Germline V gives CDR1 SGHDT, CDR2 YYEEEE. The CDR3 is 14 amino acids. The ends were cut back, 1 base at V and 2 bases at J, with 9 bases in the middle. In DNA form, the CDR3 reads TGTGCCAGCAGCTTGAGACGGGGGCAAGAGACCCAGTACTTC. This sequence encodes CASSLRRGQETQYF.

The chain uses TRBV27 and TRBJ2-4; 9 bases fit TRBD2. After removal of 9 bases from V and 1 base from J, the junction contained 4 bases not matched to a gene. The CDR3 has 14 residues. Germline lookup yields CDR1 MNHEY and CDR2 SMNVEV (reference sequence). CDR3 sequence reads: CASSGSFAKNIQYF. The CDR3 DNA follows: TGTGCCAGTAGCGGGAGCTTTGCCAAAAACATTCAGTACTTC.

As regards this clone: This sample also contains other DNA sequences that code for the same CDR3. The rearrangement joins TRBV6-5 to TRBJ1-2, with 8 bases matching TRBD1. Trimming cost V 4 bases and J 0 bases; bases outside gene matches: 4. Germline CDR1 is MNHEY and CDR2 is SVGAGI. The CDR3 extends over 15 amino acids. CDR3 DNA sequence: TGTGCCAGCAGTTCTCCGGACAGGGCTAACTATGGCTACACCTTC. This gives the protein CASSSPDRANYGYTF.

The chain recombines TRBV30 with TRBJ2-7; 7 bases align to TRBD2. The ends lost 6 bases at V and 6 bases at J; junction bases unmatched: 5. The CDR3 has 11 amino acids. CDR1 and CDR2 from the germline V gene are GTSNPN and SVGIG (reference sequence). CDR3 protein: CACLAGVEQYF. The CDR3 bases are TGTGCCTGCCTGGCGGGGGTCGAGCAGTACTTC.

The chain couples TRBV10-3 to TRBJ2-2; D gene unclear. The germline gives CDR1 ENHRY, CDR2 SYGVKD. V shed 0 bases and J shed 0 bases, with 8 bases lying between them. This CDR3 region has 16 residues. For the CDR3, the DNA is TGTGCCATCAGTGAGTCACCGGCTTCGAACACCGGGGAGCTGTTTTTT. Protein sequence: CAISESPASNTGELFF.

This chain joins TRBV6-1 and TRBJ2-7, with TRBD1 as a possible D gene (6 bases). Germline CDR1 and CDR2: MNHNS and SASEGT. V was trimmed by 3 bases and J by 2 bases, leaving 11 bases between them. The CDR3 sequence is 14 residues long. The DNA for the CDR3 is TGTGCCAGCAGTGACGGGACACCTGCCTACGAGCAGTACTTC. The encoded protein is CASSDGTPAYEQYF.

The chain combines TRBV7-2 with TRBJ2-3, with TRBD2 matching 8 bases. The CDR3 totals 17 residues. From germline, CDR1 is SGHTA and CDR2 FQGNSA. With 5 bases clipped from V and 2 bases from J, the junction kept 12 bases outside the gene matches. CDR3 nucleotides: TGTGCCAGCAGCGTCTTGATAGCGGGACCAACCACAGATACGCAGTATTTT. Translating gives CASSVLIAGPTTDTQYF.

V is TRBV28 and J is TRBJ2-3, with 7 bases identical to TRBD2. Trimming at V came to 8 bases and at J to 2 bases, leaving 10 bases not matched to a gene. This CDR3 has 15 amino acids. CDR1 is MDHEN and CDR2 is SYDVKM in the germline V gene. The CDR3 spells CASADSGSTTDTQYF. CDR3 sequence (DNA): TGTGCCAGCGCCGATAGCGGGTCTACCACAGATACGCAGTATTTT.

The chain employs TRBV5-1 and TRBJ1-1, with D unresolved. This CDR3 has 14 residues. Looked up from germline, CDR1 is SGHRS and CDR2 is YFSETQ. V was shortened by 6 bases and J by 1 base, with 13 bases between the two germline ends. CDR3 protein: CASNSRPGNTEAFF. DNA of the CDR3: TGCGCCAGCAACTCTCGTCCGGGGAACACTGAAGCTTTCTTT.

CDR3 bases: TGTGCCAGCAGCCGACAGAAAACTAGCACAGATACGCAGTATTTT. Translation gives CASSRQKTSTDTQYF. The rearrangement uses TRBV5-6 and TRBJ2-3; weak D call: TRBD1 (5 bases). There are 15 residues in the CDR3. V lost 4 bases, J lost 0 bases, and 12 bases lay in between. Germline CDR1 SGHDT, CDR2 YYEEEE.